This TCR beta chain appears in the sequencing data of a study of cytomegalovirus exposure and HLA in healthy donors. Study-level results: Later analysis suggested most CMV-associated TCR beta chains were HLA-restricted.

Note on this clone: Its matching antigen is unknown.

V was shortened by 4 bases and J by 5 bases, with 10 bases between the two germline ends. Germline V gene data show CDR1 as MNHEY and CDR2 as SVGAGI. The CDR3 has 13 amino acids. In the PCR, 60 Vbeta and 13 Jbeta primers were used. Assay: immunoSEQ multiplex PCR; the TCRdb copy retains only in-frame clones and omits some. This sample carries about 190,000 clones, around 87% of them seen once, and the ten largest clones take 1% to 1.5%. The V and J genes are TRBV6-5 and TRBJ2-3; a weak D match, TRBD1 (6 bases). This TCR was recovered from a man aged 25 to 40 in good health and CMV-seronegative. Sequencing was carried out using PBMCs. This CDR3 is CASSWGREDTQYF. The CDR3 nucleotides are TGTGCCAGCAGTTGGGGGCGCGAAGATACGCAGTATTTT.